The entry that follows covers one T cell receptor (beta chain) sequence. No antigen is known for it. No clone much larger than this one lies a single base away; base qualities are absent. The library was built by means of the immunoSEQ multiplex PCR assay. A mixture of 60 forward primers for TCR Vbeta segments and 13 reverse primers for TCR Jbeta segments was used in the multiplex PCR. A multiplex PCR assay on genomic DNA amplified the CDR3 region of rearranged TCR beta genes. The amplified TCR beta libraries were sequenced on the Illumina HiSeq System as 87-base-pair reads. The paper's processing steps were these. A later analysis tallied around 82 million unique TCR beta chains across the 666 repertoires, and approximately 12 million of those chains were shared by two or more donors. A nearest-neighbor algorithm error-corrected the raw reads and collapsed the reads into unique sequences, merging closely related sequences to remove PCR and sequencing errors. V, D and J gene segments were assigned by aligning CDR3 sequences to IMGT reference sequences. For a sequence to be retained, a match of at least six nucleotides was required to both a V gene segment and a J gene segment. Rearrangements were classified as productive when the CDR3 lacked stop codons and remained in frame with V and J, and all other rearrangements were classified as non-productive. CDR3 was defined according to IMGT convention as the region running from the second conserved V-encoded cysteine to the conserved J-encoded phenylalanine. In an earlier analysis of around 540 of the donors, sequences lacking an unambiguous match to a single V gene segment were excluded. In an earlier analysis of 587 of the donors, V segments were called functional above 56.7% productive rearrangements and were called segregating when the between-donor standard deviation exceeded 5%. A statistical classification framework was built to diagnose cytomegalovirus status from the catalog of TCR beta chain sequences. A later analysis assigned V and J genes by comparing TCR nucleotide sequences with IMGT/GENE-DB human TR gene sequences. Using the TCRdist pipeline, a later analysis assigned CDR3 sequences along with most-parsimonious VDJ recombination scenarios. In a later analysis, each TCR beta chain was defined by its CDR3 amino acid sequence together with its V-gene family, and reads lacking a unique V-gene family were excluded. In a later analysis, fewer than 600 highly shared, low-generation-probability nucleotide sequences were removed to address suspected cross-contamination and a sequencing artifact. For each public chain, a later analysis derived a clonal expansion index from normalized ranks of inferred template counts within each repertoire. A later analysis computed generation probabilities with a VDJ recombination model fitted to out-of-frame rearrangements, and checked the results against IGoR. Hypergeometric tests were used in a later analysis to score TCR-TCR, TCR-HLA and TCR-CMV co-occurrence, with a repertoire-size bias correction applied to the TCR pairs. False discovery rates were estimated in a later analysis by permuting HLA or CMV assignments 20 times. In a later analysis, co-occurring TCRs were grouped with DBSCAN, and TCRdist sequence similarity was added when clustering was performed within HLA-allele-positive subsets. For co-occurrence clustering, repertoires with fewer than 30,000 or more than 120,000 public chains were excluded, along with about five repertoires with anomalous nucleotide sharing. TCRdb holds this immuneACCESS table with in-frame rearrangements only. Some clones are missing; in checked studies, unresolved V genes explain under half, and the rest has no known cause. The V and J calls and clone size were taken over from that table, and D and trimming were inferred from the DNA. This sample holds fewer than 150,000 clones; roughly 80% were observed only once. 0.2% to 0.3% of the sample goes to the ten largest clones.

This sample stems from a study of cytomegalovirus exposure and HLA in healthy donors (TCRdb year 2017). Study-level background: An earlier analysis of approximately 550 of the donors reported about 290 Gb of sequence data and some 120 million unique TCR beta sequences from 150 million to 200 million T cells. Of the roughly 400 genotyped donors, about 80% fell in the genetic ancestry cluster associated with self-reported Caucasian donors. Rather than drawing on any new phenotypic data, the later analysis identified candidate immune exposures from TCR beta sequences and the way those sequences occurred across donors. An early release covering 550 to 700 HLA-typed donors comprised about 300 gigabases of sequencing data and tens of millions of unique TCR sequences. HLA typing included class I and class II loci at four-digit resolution. The study aimed to test whether cataloging public T cell receptors could reveal signatures of past pathogen exposure. Typing coverage varied by locus: roughly 620-630 donors for A, B, C, DRB1 and DQB1; 522 for DQA1; around 610 for DPA1; 450 to 480 for DPB1. Along with the 666-subject first cohort, a separate validation cohort of over a hundred different subjects was used. The study used immunosequencing to profile the T cell repertoires of about 670 subjects and linked those repertoires to cytomegalovirus serostatus. A later analysis re-analyzed previously published TCR beta repertoires from 666 donors and added high-resolution HLA genotyping to study TCR occurrence patterns. An earlier analysis of some 600 of the donors applied high-throughput TCR beta sequencing to assess whether each TCR beta V gene segment acted as functional or pseudogenic. In a later genetic analysis, genome-wide SNP genotypes for about 65% of the roughly 670 donors were used, and that subset was treated as a discovery cohort. Several DR-DQ haplotypes were handled as single units for association and clustering because linkage in the cohort was strong. Donor age, sex, ethnicity and CMV serostatus were compiled together with the repertoire data. All discovery cohort repertoires had been generated using a single sequencing platform. To predict cytomegalovirus infection status, the study brought together high-throughput TCR immunosequencing, statistical association of individual TCRs with disease status, and machine learning. Among roughly 400 genotyped donors of the cohort, an average of about 240,000 unique TCR beta nucleotide sequences was sequenced per donor, of which about 19% were non-productive. What the research found in general, with its limitations: The only immune exposure information available for the cohort was CMV serostatus. A further reported finding was that TCR beta sequences accurately predicted the HLA-A and HLA-B alleles for most subjects in the first cohort. A later analysis found that HLA-associated TCR beta chains were more clonally expanded and had lower generation probabilities than equally common non-associated chains. A total of roughly 160 TCR beta chains were listed by the study as associated with cytomegalovirus. Some IMGT-functional V segments, including TRBV6-2 and TRBV6-3, could not be distinguished by the 87-base-pair reads and were therefore excluded. A later analysis found that most CMV-associated TCR beta chains appeared HLA-restricted, with HLA associations seemingly driven largely by CMV exposure. In a later analysis, TCR association rates were found to vary across HLA loci, with the most associated TCRs seen for DRB1 alleles and the fewest for HLA-C alleles. While some public TCRs were present in many individuals, most TCR sequences turned up only very rarely across donors. Linkage disequilibrium might explain the correlated functional status among segregating V segments, but an unknown experimental factor could not be excluded. Because HLA typing was missing for some donors at each locus, association tests included only the typed subset. Compared with the approximately 670-donor mean, donors in an Asian-associated ancestry cluster had fewer N-insertions in productive TCRs, according to a later genetic analysis. In a later analysis, some 17,000 TCR beta sequences were associated with specific HLA alleles at a false discovery rate of 0.05. Sequencing depth was assumed to be roughly uniform across donors in the presence/absence analyses, though that assumption may not hold. Only TCR beta chains were sequenced in this cohort, and the absence of alpha or paired-chain data limited detectable features. It was suggested by the authors that the approach could potentially be generalized to other disease states and immunological phenotypes. The earlier analysis of 587 of the donors excluded 15 to 20 rarely observed V segments, including chromosome 9 orphons, because counts were too low. A cluster of highly shared sequence variants was judged likely to represent a technical artifact of the sequencing pipeline. An association between a missense DCLRE1C variant and V-gene and J-gene trimming of TCR beta chains was found in a later genetic analysis and replicated in an independent cohort. Broadly in line with IMGT annotations, most TCR beta V segments showed up in productive rearrangements about 90% or about 30% of the time in an earlier analysis of around 600 of the donors. Assigning TCR associations to individual alleles was difficult when HLA alleles, especially DR and DQ, strongly co-occurred. A later analysis reported that several top co-occurrence clusters appeared linked to parvovirus B19, influenza, CMV and Epstein-Barr virus. The classifier was reported to diagnose cytomegalovirus status with high specificity and sensitivity in both the original cohort and the validation cohort. A few of the identified cytomegalovirus-associated TCR beta chains were confirmed in vitro to be specific for cytomegalovirus antigens.

CDR3 length: 16 amino acids, cysteine to phenylalanine. Here the CDR3 DNA is all that survives: 48 bases in frame from base 1. CDR1 and CDR2 are read off the germline V gene as SGHVS and FNYEAQ. V sheds 4 bases and J sheds 0 bases, leaving 13 bases between their ends. The cohort consisted of hundreds of healthy bone marrow donors. At the time of sampling, all cohort members were nominally healthy, though unrecorded immune exposures were likely present. The donor tested CMV seronegative and was one of the 352 seronegative cohort members. A peripheral blood sample was collected from each donor, and TCR beta sequencing was performed on peripheral blood mononuclear cells. Genomic DNA extraction from the blood cell samples was performed with the Qiagen DNeasy Blood Extraction Kit.

Sequencing was performed on PBMCs. The TCR comes from a man between 50 and 59 years old in good health and CMV-seronegative. The chain is assembled from TRBV7-6 and TRBJ1-3; a weak D assignment points to TRBD1 (5 bases agree). The nucleotide sequence is given as TGTGCCAGCAGCTCCCAACGGCAGGGCTCTGGAAACACCATATATTTT. Translated, it reads CASSSQRQGSGNTIYF.